The 30 T cell receptor beta chains reported below all come from one sample, sequenced in a study of blood T cell repertoires in COVID-19. Clones were read by immunoSEQ multiplex PCR, and TCRdb kept only the in-frame ones, dropping some. The sample yields roughly 150,000 clones, 87% seen once. The sequencing sample was made of peripheral blood. Source of these receptors: a human donor in a cohort sampled during active COVID-19.

This chain joins TRBV28 and TRBJ1-5; 11 nucleotides line up with TRBD1. The germline V gene has CDR1 MDHEN and CDR2 SYDVKM. The V gene end was trimmed by 6 bases and the J gene end by 5 bases; junction bases not matched to a gene: 9. This CDR3 contains 16 residues. The CDR3 sequence is CASSPFGQGAHQPQHF. The CDR3 region has the DNA TGTGCCAGCAGCCCTTTCGGACAGGGGGCTCATCAGCCCCAGCATTTT. The full variable domain, with the rest looked up from reference TRBV28 and TRBJ1-5, is DVKVTQSSRYLVKRTGEKVFLECVQDMDHENMFWYRQDPGLGLRLIYFSYDVKMKEKGDIPEGYSVSREKKERFSLILESASTNQTSMYLCASSPFGQGAHQPQHFGDGTRLSIL.

This clone was seen once. The junction departs from the called germline gene at one end, perhaps through a read error. This chain uses TRBV3-1 (or the pseudogene TRBV3-2) with TRBJ2-1; unclear D gene. The CDR3 has 14 residues. Germline CDR1 LGHDT, CDR2 YNNKEL (reference sequence). DNA for the CDR3: TGTGCCAGCAGCCAAGTCCCGGAGTACAATAAGCAGTTCTTC. This encodes CASSQVPEYNKQFF.

The V call is TRBV3-1 (or the pseudogene TRBV3-2), the J call TRBJ2-7, with 10 bases aligning to TRBD2. The J segment lost 2 bases and the V segment lost 4 bases, leaving 8 bases of the junction unmatched. The CDR3 length is 16 residues. Germline V gives CDR1 LGHDT, CDR2 YNNKEL (reference sequence). CDR3 nucleotides: TGTGCCAGCAGCCTGGGTCTAGCGGGGGTGCCCTACGAGCAGTACTTC. This sequence encodes CASSLGLAGVPYEQYF.

The chain joins TRBV9 to TRBJ2-1, with D possibly TRBD2 on 6 matching bases. This CDR3 region has 16 residues. Germline V gene lookup returns CDR1 SGDLS and CDR2 YYNGEE. The germline V and J ends were trimmed by 6 bases and 0 bases, with 16 bases remaining between them. CDR3 coding DNA: TGTGCCAGCACACGCTTCGGGAGTAGCTCCTACAATGAGCAGTTCTTC. As protein: CASTRFGSSSYNEQFF.

About this clone: This sample includes further DNA sequences coding for the same CDR3. The chain has TRBV7-9 and TRBJ1-2; D unclear. The CDR3 has 13 amino acids. Trimming removed 1 base from V and 2 bases from J, with 5 bases in between. Germline values: CDR1 SEHNR, CDR2 FQNEAQ (reference sequence). Here the CDR3 DNA reads TGTGCCAGCAGCTTAGGCCAGAACTATGGCTACACCTTC. Translation gives CASSLGQNYGYTF.

This clone was found a few times. This chain links TRBV6-5 with TRBJ2-7, with unresolved D. Looked up from germline, CDR1 is MNHEY and CDR2 is SVGAGI. The CDR3 runs to 11 residues. V was pared by 3 bases and J by 9 bases, with 9 bases between. CDR3 nucleotide sequence: TGTGCCAGCAGTTATGGGCCGGCGCAGTACTTC. Amino acid sequence: CASSYGPAQYF.

The chain recombines TRBV13 with TRBJ2-7; weak D call: TRBD2 (6 bases). The V and J ends lost 6 bases and 3 bases respectively, with 15 bases between them. CDR1 and CDR2 (germline): PRHDT, FYEKMQ (reference sequence). This CDR3 is built from 14 residues. The CDR3 DNA is TGTGCCAGCAGTTCTCTCGGGAGTATCTACGAGCAGTACTTC. As protein: CASSSLGSIYEQYF.

The rearrangement uses TRBV19 and TRBJ2-7; 10 positions match TRBD2. The V gene end was trimmed by 5 bases and the J gene end by 2 bases; junction bases not matched to a gene: 6. The CDR3 consists of 15 residues. Germline values: CDR1 LNHDA, CDR2 SQIVND (reference sequence). Here the CDR3 DNA reads TGTGCCAGTAGTGAGGCCGGGACTAGCGCCTACGAGCAGTACTTC. This codes for CASSEAGTSAYEQYF.

V and J are TRBV9 and TRBJ2-3; perhaps TRBD2 as D (6 bases). V shed 3 bases and J shed 0 bases, with 14 bases lying between them. This CDR3 region has 16 residues. The germline V gene encodes CDR1 SGDLS and CDR2 YYNGEE. In DNA, the CDR3 is TGTGCCAGCAGCGCAAGGACGGGAGATAGCACAGATACGCAGTATTTT. This sequence encodes CASSARTGDSTDTQYF.

The chain has TRBV3-1 (or the pseudogene TRBV3-2) and TRBJ2-7; 7 positions match TRBD1. The CDR3 has 13 amino acids. Germline trimming cut 4 bases from V and 2 bases from J; bases unmatched to any gene: 2. Per the germline V gene, CDR1 is LGHDT and CDR2 is YNNKEL (reference sequence). The CDR3 bases are TGTGCCAGCAGCCCCCAGGGGGCCTACGAGCAGTACTTC. It codes for CASSPQGAYEQYF.

V usage is TRBV6-5 and J usage is TRBJ2-3, with 7 bases that match TRBD1. V trimming: 0 bases; J trimming: 2 bases; junction bases outside the gene matches: 5. Germline V CDR1 and CDR2: MNHEY, SVGAGI. The CDR3 has 16 amino acids. The CDR3 here is CASSYSTGKDTDTQYF. CDR3 DNA sequence: TGTGCCAGCAGTTACTCGACAGGGAAGGACACAGATACGCAGTATTTT.

The chain uses TRBV19 and TRBJ2-1; TRBD1 might be the D (5 bases). The V and J ends lost 4 bases and 7 bases respectively, with 14 bases between them. The CDR3 runs 14 residues. Per germline, CDR1 LNHDA and CDR2 SQIVND (reference sequence). The CDR3 bases are TGTGCCAGTAGTACCGGCAGGGCAGGGAATGAGCAGTTCTTC. As protein: CASSTGRAGNEQFF.

This chain uses TRBV5-4 with TRBJ2-7; 13 bases are a match to TRBD2. The CDR3 has 16 residues. Trimming at V came to 0 bases and at J to 2 bases, leaving 2 bases not matched to a gene. From germline, CDR1 is SGHNT and CDR2 YYREEE (reference sequence). In DNA form, the CDR3 reads TGTGCCAGCAGCTTGGGGGGACTAGCGGGAACCTACGAGCAGTACTTC. The encoded protein is CASSLGGLAGTYEQYF.

The chain has TRBV6-2 or TRBV6-3 and TRBJ2-7; D may be TRBD1 (6 bases). V gave up 5 bases and J gave up 3 bases, with 14 bases separating them. The germline CDR1 and CDR2 sequences are MNHEY and SVGEGT. The CDR3 contains 14 residues. CDR3 bases: TGTGCCAGCAGTCACCCCGGGACAATCTACGAGCAGTACTTC. The encoded protein is CASSHPGTIYEQYF.

The V gene is TRBV7-2, the J gene TRBJ1-4; D gene uncertain. The germline V gene encodes CDR1 SGHTA and CDR2 FQGNSA. V lost 3 bases and J lost 1, with 6 bases in between. The CDR3 has 14 amino acids. This CDR3 reads CASSLRLTNEKLFF. In DNA, the CDR3 is TGTGCCAGCAGCTTGCGGCTAACTAATGAAAAACTGTTTTTT.

The chain couples TRBV5-4 to TRBJ2-5, with TRBD1 matching 9 bases. V was clipped by 3 bases and J by 5 bases; unmatched bases: 5. In germline, CDR1 is SGHNT, CDR2 YYREEE (reference sequence). This CDR3 has 14 amino acids. CDR3 bases: TGTGCCAGCAGCTGGGGACAGGGTTCTGAGACCCAGTACTTC. Translated: CASSWGQGSETQYF.

The chain employs TRBV7-9 and TRBJ1-1; D possibly corresponds to TRBD1 (6 bases). The germline V gene encodes CDR1 SEHNR and CDR2 FQNEAQ (reference sequence). This CDR3 is built from 15 residues. Trimming pared 5 bases from V and 6 bases from J, leaving 19 bases between. The CDR3 sequence: CASSAGEKASAEAFF. The CDR3 DNA is TGTGCCAGCAGCGCAGGGGAAAAGGCTTCCGCTGAAGCTTTCTTT.

The chain is built from TRBV7-3 and TRBJ2-5, with D perhaps TRBD1 (6 bases). V was clipped by 2 bases and J by 1 base, with 14 bases between them. Germline V CDR1 and CDR2: SGHTA, FQGTGA. CDR3 length: 16 residues. The CDR3 loop reads CASSLRGRGVQETQYF. Here the CDR3 DNA reads TGTGCCAGCAGCTTACGCGGCAGGGGAGTCCAAGAGACCCAGTACTTC.

In its sample, this clone was seen a few times. J is TRBJ2-1 and V is TRBV7-3; D unresolved. The germline gives CDR1 SGHTA, CDR2 FQGTGA. V dropped 1 base and J dropped 6 bases, with 13 bases sitting between them. The CDR3 length is 15 residues. The CDR3 DNA is TGTGCCAGCAGCTTAATCGGCGGTGGGTCCAATGAGCAGTTCTTC. Its protein is CASSLIGGGSNEQFF.

The chain joins TRBV19 to TRBJ2-7, with TRBD1 matching over 8 bases. Per the germline V gene, CDR1 is LNHDA and CDR2 is SQIVND (reference sequence). After removal of 4 bases from V and 0 bases from J, the junction contained 2 bases not matched to a gene. The CDR3 contains 14 residues. The CDR3 loop reads CASSTDRGSYEQYF. Here the CDR3 DNA reads TGTGCCAGTAGTACCGACAGGGGCTCCTACGAGCAGTACTTC.

As to this clone: A read error may account for a junction end that differs from germline. V and J are TRBV7-9 and TRBJ2-6, with 8 nucleotides matching TRBD1. CDR3 size: 18 residues. From germline, CDR1 is SEHNR and CDR2 FQNEAQ (reference sequence). CDR3 in DNA: TGTGCCAGCAGCTATGGGACAGGCAAACTCTCTGAGGCCAACGTCCTGACTTTC. It yields the protein CASSYGTGKLSEANVLTF.

The V call is TRBV21-1, the J call TRBJ2-1; TRBD2 is the table's D call, not checked against the DNA. TRBV21-1 is a known pseudogene. This CDR3 has 13 residues. CDR3 protein: CASSPPAYNEQFF. Here the CDR3 DNA reads TGTGCCAGCAGCCCCCCGGCCTACAATGAGCAGTTCTTC.

The V call is TRBV5-8, the J call TRBJ2-7, with D perhaps matching TRBD1 (6 bases). Germline V gene lookup returns CDR1 SGHTS and CDR2 YDEGEE. The V gene lost 0 bases and the J gene lost 6 bases, with 19 bases spanning the gap. CDR3 length: 16 amino acids. The CDR3 sequence is CASSLAGYRVAGEQYF. CDR3 nucleotide sequence: TGTGCCAGCAGCTTGGCGGGCTACAGGGTTGCGGGCGAGCAGTACTTC.

V and J are TRBV30 and TRBJ2-7; D not resolved. The CDR3 consists of 13 residues. Germline values: CDR1 GTSNPN, CDR2 SVGIG (reference sequence). V lost 3 bases and J 0 bases, leaving 9 bases between the germline ends. The CDR3 sequence is CAWSPDNSYEQYF. The CDR3 coding sequence is TGTGCCTGGAGCCCAGACAACTCCTACGAGCAGTACTTC.

V and J are TRBV7-9 and TRBJ1-6; D may be TRBD1 (6 bases). Per germline, CDR1 SEHNR and CDR2 FQNEAQ (reference sequence). This CDR3 has 15 amino acids. Trimming took 8 bases from V and 7 from J, leaving 18 bases between them. This CDR3 is CASAGGGTRNSPLHF. The CDR3 nucleotides are TGTGCCAGCGCCGGCGGGGGCACGAGGAATTCACCCCTCCACTTT.

The rearrangement uses TRBV6-5 and TRBJ2-7, with a tentative D call TRBD1 (7 bases). Germline CDR1 reads MNHEY; CDR2 reads SVGAGI. The CDR3 consists of 15 residues. V was clipped by 0 bases and J by 4 bases, with 13 bases between them. CDR3 loop: CASSYSGGREYEQYF. The CDR3 DNA sequence: TGTGCCAGCAGTTACTCAGGGGGCCGGGAGTACGAGCAGTACTTC.

This chain links TRBV20-1 with TRBJ1-5, with D possibly TRBD1 on 5 matching bases. Germline loops: CDR1 DFQATT, CDR2 SNEGSKA (reference sequence). The CDR3 has 11 residues. For the CDR3, the DNA is TGCACCCCCTTGGGGGGGCAGCCCCAGCATTTT. Its protein product is CTPLGGQPQHF.

Concerning this clone: The junction departs from germline at one end; a sequencing error may be responsible. This chain connects TRBV15 to TRBJ2-6; D not certain. The CDR3 loop spans 17 amino acids. CDR1 LNHNV and CDR2 YYDKDF come from the germline V gene (reference sequence). CDR3 DNA sequence: TGTGCCACCAGCAGAGATAGTAGAACCTCTCGGGCCAACGTCCTGACTTTC. Translating gives CATSRDSRTSRANVLTF.

This chain links TRBV20-1 with TRBJ2-7; D uncertain. The V and J ends lost 3 bases and 0 bases respectively, with 12 bases between them. The CDR3 consists of 14 residues. The germline CDR1 and CDR2 sequences are DFQATT and SNEGSKA (reference sequence). Here the CDR3 DNA reads TGCAGTGCTAGTGTATCGGCGGTCTCCTACGAGCAGTACTTC. Protein: CSASVSAVSYEQYF.

V gene TRBV7-8 combines with J gene TRBJ2-4, with 8 bases fitting TRBD1. Germline CDR1 is SGHVS and CDR2 is FQNEAQ. CDR3 length: 17 residues. The J segment lost 0 bases and the V segment lost 0 bases, leaving 4 bases of the junction unmatched. CDR3 sequence: CASSLAGTGLAKNIQYF. CDR3 DNA sequence: TGTGCCAGCAGCTTAGCCGGGACAGGCCTAGCCAAAAACATTCAGTACTTC.